The 25 T cell receptor beta chains below all came from one sample that was sequenced in a study of cytomegalovirus exposure and HLA in healthy donors. Use of 60 Vbeta and 13 Jbeta primers characterized the PCR. Using immunoSEQ multiplex PCR, the repertoire was profiled, and TCRdb retains in-frame clones only, with some absent. The sample shows about 130,000 clones, roughly 74% of them seen only once. Sequenced sample: PBMCs. All receptors come from a woman aged 50 to 60 in good health and CMV-seropositive.

This sequence joins TRBV5-1 and TRBJ2-1, with 10 bases aligning to TRBD2. Germline V gene lookup returns CDR1 SGHRS and CDR2 YFSETQ. After removal of 3 bases from V and 7 bases from J, the junction contained 13 bases not matched to a gene. The CDR3 covers 17 residues. This CDR3 is CASSYPTSGGASNEQFF. In nucleotides, the CDR3 is TGCGCCAGCAGCTACCCAACAAGCGGGGGGGCAAGTAATGAGCAGTTCTTC.

This clone was counted only a few times. V usage is TRBV11-1 and J usage is TRBJ2-1, with TRBD1 identical over 9 bases. V was pared by 7 bases and J by 7 bases, with 8 bases of the junction left unmatched. CDR3 length: 14 residues. Germline CDR1 and CDR2: SGHAT and FQDESV (reference sequence). The CDR3 DNA follows: TGTGCCAGCACCCCACGGGACAGGGATAATGAGCAGTTCTTC. Translation gives CASTPRDRDNEQFF.

With regard to this clone: Other nucleotide sequences in the sample specify the same CDR3. The V and J genes are TRBV19 and TRBJ2-2; perhaps TRBD1 as D (7 bases). The germline V and J ends were trimmed by 7 bases and 5 bases, with 17 bases remaining between them. CDR3 length: 15 amino acids. Germline loops: CDR1 LNHDA, CDR2 SQIVND (reference sequence). CDR3 region: CASKISRGETGELFF. The CDR3 DNA sequence: TGTGCCAGTAAAATATCCAGGGGGGAGACCGGGGAGCTGTTTTTT.

The rearrangement links TRBV6-1 to TRBJ1-1, with TRBD1 matching 7 bases. With V trimmed by 5 bases and J by 0 bases, 3 bases remained unmatched. Per germline, CDR1 MNHNS and CDR2 SASEGT. The CDR3 sequence is 14 residues long. CDR3: CASSKQGMNTEAFF. The DNA of the CDR3 is TGTGCCAGCAGTAAACAGGGGATGAACACTGAAGCTTTCTTT.

This chain connects TRBV29-1 to TRBJ1-2; D gene unclear. Germline V lookup: CDR1 SQVTM, CDR2 ANQGSEA. This CDR3 region has 11 residues. The V end lost 1 base, the J end lost 6 bases, and 6 bases lay between the germline ends. The CDR3: CSVEGNDGYTF. The CDR3, as DNA: TGCAGCGTTGAAGGTAATGATGGCTACACCTTC. The entire variable domain, with the rest obtained from reference TRBV29-1 and TRBJ1-2, is as follows: SAVISQKPSRDICQRGTSLTIQCQVDSQVTMMFWYRQQPGQSLTLIATANQGSEATYESGFVIDKFPISRPNLTFSTLTVSNMSPEDSSIYLCSVEGNDGYTFGSGTRLTVV.

The chain joins TRBV11-1 to TRBJ1-1; D is unclear. In germline, CDR1 is SGHAT, CDR2 FQDESV (reference sequence). The CDR3 sequence is 14 residues long. V was trimmed by 3 bases and J by 4 bases, leaving 12 bases between them. CDR3 coding DNA: TGTGCCAGCAGCTTTCCTGGGCGGGGCACTGAAGCTTTCTTT. As protein: CASSFPGRGTEAFF.

In its sample, this clone was seen a few times. The V call is TRBV6-5, the J call TRBJ1-2; D possibly corresponds to TRBD1 (5 bases). Trimming left V 10 bases short and J 4 bases short, with 16 bases between. CDR3 length: 13 amino acids. The germline V gene has CDR1 MNHEY and CDR2 SVGAGI. Written as DNA, the CDR3 is TGTGCCACCGTGTCCAGGGCCTTCTATGGCTACACCTTC. Translating gives CATVSRAFYGYTF.

This chain uses TRBV6-1 with TRBJ2-7; 8 bases are a match to TRBD1. V shed 6 bases, J shed 6 bases, and the junction held 10 bases outside the gene matches. The germline gives CDR1 MNHNS, CDR2 SASEGT. This CDR3 contains 14 residues. The CDR3 nucleotides are TGTGCCAGCAGCCTGGGACAGGACCTCATCGAGCAGTACTTC. Amino acid sequence: CASSLGQDLIEQYF.

This chain uses TRBV10-1 with TRBJ2-7; 11 bases agree with TRBD1. This CDR3 has 15 amino acids. Germline assignment: CDR1 WNHNN and CDR2 SYGVQD (reference sequence). Trimming removed 4 bases from V and 6 bases from J; junction bases left unmatched: 8. CDR3 loop: CASSALRTGGSEQYF. In DNA form, the CDR3 reads TGCGCCAGCAGTGCCCTAAGGACAGGGGGCTCCGAGCAGTACTTC.

The rearrangement links TRBV7-2 to TRBJ2-5, with 16 bases that match TRBD2. Germline V gives CDR1 SGHTA, CDR2 FQGNSA. The ends lost 5 bases at V and 2 bases at J; junction bases unmatched: 2. CDR3 size: 16 residues. DNA for the CDR3: TGTGCCAGCAGCCCGGGACTAGCGGGGGGGCAAGAGACCCAGTACTTC. Translation gives CASSPGLAGGQETQYF.

V and J are TRBV7-8 and TRBJ2-5; TRBD2 matches at 7 bases. Germline V lookup: CDR1 SGHVS, CDR2 FQNEAQ. V shed 6 bases, J shed 5 bases, and the junction held 6 bases outside the gene matches. This CDR3 is built from 13 residues. The CDR3 reads CASSREAVETQYF. In DNA form, the CDR3 reads TGTGCCAGCAGTCGGGAGGCAGTGGAGACCCAGTACTTC.

This chain connects TRBV25-1 to TRBJ1-4; D unresolved. V was shortened by 8 bases and J by 12 bases, with 13 bases between the two germline ends. This CDR3 region has 11 residues. Per germline, CDR1 MGHDK and CDR2 SYGVNS. DNA of the CDR3: TGTGCCAGCTCTTTGTCTCTTCAACTGTTTTTT. It yields the protein CASSLSLQLFF.

This chain connects TRBV18 to TRBJ1-5, with D tentatively TRBD1 (5 bases). Germline V gene data show CDR1 as KGHSH and CDR2 as LQKENI. This CDR3 is built from 14 residues. Trimming pared 6 bases from V and 3 bases from J, leaving 12 bases between. The DNA of the CDR3 is TGTGCCAGCTCGTTTGCGGGGCTCAATCAGCCCCAGCATTTT. Its protein is CASSFAGLNQPQHF.

The V and J genes are TRBV6-1 and TRBJ2-1; TRBD1 might be the D (5 bases). V lost 10 bases to trimming and J lost 5 bases, with 21 bases between them. The germline V gene encodes CDR1 MNHNS and CDR2 SASEGT. The CDR3 has 15 amino acids. The CDR3 coding sequence is TGTGCCACCAAACGAACCCTACTGGACAACAATGAGCAGTTCTTC. Protein product: CATKRTLLDNNEQFF.

The chain links TRBV7-8 to TRBJ1-3, with TRBD1 as a possible D gene (6 bases). The V gene lost 5 bases and the J gene lost 0 bases, with 20 bases spanning the gap. The V gene's germline CDR1 is SGHVS and CDR2 FQNEAQ. The CDR3 consists of 18 residues. This chain's CDR3 is CASSPNGRQVYSGNTIYF. The CDR3 DNA sequence: TGTGCCAGCAGCCCAAACGGCCGACAGGTCTACTCTGGAAACACCATATATTTT.

The chain couples TRBV27 to TRBJ2-1, with 9 nucleotides matching TRBD2. The CDR3 extends over 16 amino acids. V shed 6 bases and J 6 bases; nucleotides not matched to a gene: 12. Germline-derived CDR1 and CDR2 are MNHEY and SMNVEV (reference sequence). CDR3: CASRTPGTSQGNEQFF. In DNA form, the CDR3 reads TGTGCCAGCAGGACACCCGGGACTAGCCAGGGCAATGAGCAGTTCTTC.

This clone has a handful of counts. V gene TRBV27 combines with J gene TRBJ2-6; TRBD1 agrees at 9 bases. Per the germline V gene, CDR1 is MNHEY and CDR2 is SMNVEV (reference sequence). CDR3 length equals 19 residues. Trimming took 5 bases from V and 1 from J; bases not matched to a gene: 12. In DNA, the CDR3 is TGTGCCAGCAGTCAAACTCCCGGACAGGGGTTGTCTGGGGCCAACGTCCTGACTTTC. The encoded protein is CASSQTPGQGLSGANVLTF.

The chain couples TRBV2 to TRBJ2-5; 9 bases fit TRBD2. J lost 1 base, V lost 7 bases, and 4 bases had no gene match. CDR1 is SNHLY and CDR2 is FYNNEI in the germline V gene. The CDR3 totals 14 residues. CDR3 DNA sequence: TGTGCCAGCAAGGCTAGCGGGGCCCAAGAGACCCAGTACTTC. Amino acids: CASKASGAQETQYF.

The chain recombines TRBV27 with TRBJ2-7; possible D gene TRBD1, 5 bases. There are 14 residues in the CDR3. Trimming removed 2 bases from V and 0 bases from J, with 8 bases in between. CDR1 is MNHEY and CDR2 is SMNVEV in the germline V gene (reference sequence). In DNA form, the CDR3 reads TGTGCCAGCAGTTTAAAAGGGGTCTCCTACGAGCAGTACTTC. This gives the protein CASSLKGVSYEQYF.

The table lists this clone with a few counts. The V and J genes are TRBV18 and TRBJ2-2; 7 positions match TRBD1. V trimming: 4 bases; J trimming: 7 bases; junction bases outside the gene matches: 9. The CDR3 sequence is 15 residues long. Germline V gene sequence: CDR1 KGHSH, CDR2 LQKENI. CDR3 bases: TGTGCCAGCTCACGCGCGACAGGGCAAAACGGGGAGCTGTTTTTT. Encoded protein: CASSRATGQNGELFF.

V gene TRBV5-4 combines with J gene TRBJ1-6; TRBD1 aligns across 7 bases. Trimming at V came to 4 bases and at J to 9 bases, leaving 10 bases not matched to a gene. This CDR3 spans 15 amino acids. The V gene's germline CDR1 is SGHNT and CDR2 YYREEE (reference sequence). In DNA, the CDR3 is TGTGCCAGCAGCACCGAACCGACAGGGTCTTCACCCCTCCACTTT. Protein product: CASSTEPTGSSPLHF. Complete variable domain (other parts from reference TRBV5-4 and TRBJ1-6): ETGVTQSPTHLIKTRGQQVTLRCSSQSGHNTVSWYQQALGQGPQFIFQYYREEENGRGNFPPRFSGLQFPNYSSELNVNALELDDSALYLCASSTEPTGSSPLHFGNGTRLTVT.

This clone was counted between two and nine times. The chain is built from TRBV13 and TRBJ1-1; TRBD1 matches at 12 bases. The CDR3 sequence is 16 residues long. The germline V gene has CDR1 PRHDT and CDR2 FYEKMQ (reference sequence). The ends lost 4 bases at V and 5 bases at J; junction bases unmatched: 8. CDR3 DNA: TGTGCCAGCAGCTCGGGACAGGGGGCGCCGAGGACTGAAGCTTTCTTT. Translating it yields CASSSGQGAPRTEAFF. Full variable domain (remainder filled in from reference TRBV13 and TRBJ1-1): AAGVIQSPRHLIKEKRETATLKCYPIPRHDTVYWYQQGPGQDPQFLISFYEKMQSDKGSIPDRFSAQQFSDYHSELNMSSLELGDSALYFCASSSGQGAPRTEAFFGQGTRLTVV.

The CDR3 loop reads CASSSGQIAKNIQYF. In DNA, the CDR3 is TGTGCCAGCAGTTCGGGACAGATAGCCAAAAACATTCAGTACTTC. The rearrangement uses TRBV28 and TRBJ2-4; 7 bases are shared with TRBD1. The J segment lost 0 bases and the V segment lost 4 bases, leaving 3 bases of the junction unmatched. The CDR3 length is 15 residues. Germline-derived CDR1 and CDR2 are MDHEN and SYDVKM.

The V gene is TRBV6-6, the J gene TRBJ2-7, with TRBD1 matching over 9 bases. Trimming cost V 8 bases and J 5 bases; bases outside gene matches: 13. This CDR3 is built from 15 residues. Germline V gene sequence: CDR1 MNHNY, CDR2 SVGAGI (reference sequence). Here the CDR3 DNA reads TGTGCCAGCGGTACAGGGGACAGGGCGTTCAACGAGCAGTACTTC. Protein: CASGTGDRAFNEQYF.

The chain carries TRBV14 and TRBJ2-2; TRBD1 might be the D (6 bases). Trimming took 3 bases from V and 4 from J, leaving 9 bases between them. Per the germline V gene, CDR1 is SGHDN and CDR2 is FVKESK. CDR3 length: 14 amino acids. CDR3 loop: CASSQYRATGELFF. In nucleotides, the CDR3 is TGTGCCAGCAGCCAGTACAGGGCCACCGGGGAGCTGTTTTTT.